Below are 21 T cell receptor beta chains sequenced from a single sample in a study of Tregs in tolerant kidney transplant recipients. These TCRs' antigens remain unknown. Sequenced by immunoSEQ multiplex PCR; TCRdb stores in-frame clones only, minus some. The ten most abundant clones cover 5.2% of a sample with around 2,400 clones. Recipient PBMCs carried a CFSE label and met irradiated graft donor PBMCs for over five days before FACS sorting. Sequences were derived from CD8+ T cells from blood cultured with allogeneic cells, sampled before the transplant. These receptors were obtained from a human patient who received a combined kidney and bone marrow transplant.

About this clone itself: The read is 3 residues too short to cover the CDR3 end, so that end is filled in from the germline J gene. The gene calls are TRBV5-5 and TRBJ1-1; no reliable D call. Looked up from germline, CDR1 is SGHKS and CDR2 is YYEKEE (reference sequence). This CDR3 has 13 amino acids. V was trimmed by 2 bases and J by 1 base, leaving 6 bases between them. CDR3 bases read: TGTGCCAGCAGCTTTGGCTGGAACACTGAA. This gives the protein CASSFGWNTE. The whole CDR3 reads CASSFGWNTEAFF.

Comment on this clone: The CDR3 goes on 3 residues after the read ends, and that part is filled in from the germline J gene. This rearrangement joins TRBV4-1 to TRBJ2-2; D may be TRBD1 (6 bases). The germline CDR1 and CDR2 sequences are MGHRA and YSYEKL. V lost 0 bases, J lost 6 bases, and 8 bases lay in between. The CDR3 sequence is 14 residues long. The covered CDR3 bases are TGCGCCAGCAGCCAAGATGGGGGCGCCGGGGAG. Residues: CASSQDGGAGE. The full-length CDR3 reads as CASSQDGGAGELFF.

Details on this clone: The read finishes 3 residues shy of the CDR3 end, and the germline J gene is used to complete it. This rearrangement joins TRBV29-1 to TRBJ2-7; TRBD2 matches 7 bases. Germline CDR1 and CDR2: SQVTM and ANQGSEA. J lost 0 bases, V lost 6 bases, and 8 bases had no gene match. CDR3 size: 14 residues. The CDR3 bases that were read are TGCAGCGTGGGGGGGTTGAGGAACTCCTACGAG. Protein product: CSVGGLRNSYE. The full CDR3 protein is CSVGGLRNSYEQYF.

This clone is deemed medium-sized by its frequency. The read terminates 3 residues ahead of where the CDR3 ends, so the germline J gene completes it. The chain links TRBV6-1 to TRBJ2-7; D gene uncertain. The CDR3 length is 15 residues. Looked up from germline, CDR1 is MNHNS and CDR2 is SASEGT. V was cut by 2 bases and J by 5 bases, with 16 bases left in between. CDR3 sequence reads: CASSEFSVVGHEQYF. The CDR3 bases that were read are TGTGCCAGCAGTGAATTCTCTGTGGTTGGCCACGAG.

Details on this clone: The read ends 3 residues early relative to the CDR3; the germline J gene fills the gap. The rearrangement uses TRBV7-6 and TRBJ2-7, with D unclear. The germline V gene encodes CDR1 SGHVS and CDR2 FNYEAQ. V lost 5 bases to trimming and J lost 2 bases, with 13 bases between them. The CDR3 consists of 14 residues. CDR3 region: CASSPYSSTYEQYF. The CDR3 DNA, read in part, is TGTGCCAGCAGCCCGTACAGTTCCACCTACGAG.

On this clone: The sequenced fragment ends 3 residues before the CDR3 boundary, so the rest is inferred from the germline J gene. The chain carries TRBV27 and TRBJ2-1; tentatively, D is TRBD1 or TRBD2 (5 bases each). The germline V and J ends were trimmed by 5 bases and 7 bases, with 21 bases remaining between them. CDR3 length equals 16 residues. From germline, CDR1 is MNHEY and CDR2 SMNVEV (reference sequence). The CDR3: CASSHQGTLGSNEQFF. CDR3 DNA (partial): TGTGCCAGCAGTCATCAGGGAACCCTAGGGAGTAATGAG.

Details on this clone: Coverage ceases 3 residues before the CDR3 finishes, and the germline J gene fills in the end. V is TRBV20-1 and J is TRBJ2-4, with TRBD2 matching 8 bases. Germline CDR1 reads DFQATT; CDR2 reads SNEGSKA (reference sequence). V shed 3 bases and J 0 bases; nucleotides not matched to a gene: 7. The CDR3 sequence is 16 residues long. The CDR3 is CSASLGLDLAKNIQYF. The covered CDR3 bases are TGCAGTGCTAGCCTGGGACTAGACCTAGCCAAAAACATT.

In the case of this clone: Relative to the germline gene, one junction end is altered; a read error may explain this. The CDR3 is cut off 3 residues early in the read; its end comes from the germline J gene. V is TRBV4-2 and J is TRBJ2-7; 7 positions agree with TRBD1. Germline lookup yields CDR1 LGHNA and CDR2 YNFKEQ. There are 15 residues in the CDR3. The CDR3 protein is CASSQDHRGGYEQYF. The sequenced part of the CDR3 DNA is TGCGCCAGCAGCCAAGATCACAGGGGCGGGTACGAG.

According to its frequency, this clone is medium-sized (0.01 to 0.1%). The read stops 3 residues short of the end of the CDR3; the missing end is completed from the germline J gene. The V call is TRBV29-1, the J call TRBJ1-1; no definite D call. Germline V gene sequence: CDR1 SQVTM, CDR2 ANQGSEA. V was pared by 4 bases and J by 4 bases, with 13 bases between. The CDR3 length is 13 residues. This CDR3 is CSVVEGPLTEAFF. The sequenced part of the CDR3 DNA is TGCAGCGTTGTAGAAGGGCCTCTCACTGAA. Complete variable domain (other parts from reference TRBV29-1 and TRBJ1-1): SAVISQKPSRDICQRGTSLTIQCQVDSQVTMMFWYRQQPGQSLTLIATANQGSEATYESGFVIDKFPISRPNLTFSTLTVSNMSPEDSSIYLCSVVEGPLTEAFFGQGTRLTVV.

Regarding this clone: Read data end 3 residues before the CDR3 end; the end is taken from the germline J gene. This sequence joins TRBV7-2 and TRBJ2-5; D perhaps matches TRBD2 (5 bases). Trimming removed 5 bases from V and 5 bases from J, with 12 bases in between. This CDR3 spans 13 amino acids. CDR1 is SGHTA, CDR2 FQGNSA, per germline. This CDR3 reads CASSGSPGETQYF. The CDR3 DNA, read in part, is TGTGCCAGCAGCGGCTCTCCGGGGGAGACC.

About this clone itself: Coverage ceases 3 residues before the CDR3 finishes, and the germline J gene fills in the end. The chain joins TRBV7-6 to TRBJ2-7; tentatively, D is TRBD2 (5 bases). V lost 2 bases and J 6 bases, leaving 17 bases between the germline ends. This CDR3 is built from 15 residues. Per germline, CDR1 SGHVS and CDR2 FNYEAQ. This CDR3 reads CASSLTASYQSEQYF. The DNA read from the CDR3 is TGTGCCAGCAGCTTAACGGCTAGCTATCAATCCGAG. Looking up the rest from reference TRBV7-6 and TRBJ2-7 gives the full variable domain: GAGVSQSPRYKVTKRGQDVALRCDPISGHVSLYWYRQALGQGPEFLTYFNYEAQQDKSGLPNDRFSAERPEGSISTLTIQRTEQRDSAMYRCASSLTASYQSEQYFGPGTRLTVT.

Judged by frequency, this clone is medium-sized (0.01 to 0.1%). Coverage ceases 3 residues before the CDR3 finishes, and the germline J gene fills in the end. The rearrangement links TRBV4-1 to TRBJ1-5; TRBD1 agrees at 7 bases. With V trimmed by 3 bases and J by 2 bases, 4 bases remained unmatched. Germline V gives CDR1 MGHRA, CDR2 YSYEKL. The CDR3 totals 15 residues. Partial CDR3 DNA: TGCGCCAGCAGCCACCTCACAGGGGGCAATCAGCCC. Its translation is CASSHLTGGNQP. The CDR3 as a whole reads CASSHLTGGNQPQHF.

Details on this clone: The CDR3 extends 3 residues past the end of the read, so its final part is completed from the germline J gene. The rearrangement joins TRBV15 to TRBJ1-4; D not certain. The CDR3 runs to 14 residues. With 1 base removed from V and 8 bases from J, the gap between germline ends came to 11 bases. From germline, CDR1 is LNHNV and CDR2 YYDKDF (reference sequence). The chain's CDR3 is CATSRGFGREKLFF. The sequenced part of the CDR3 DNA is TGTGCCACCAGCAGAGGGTTCGGCAGGGAAAAA.

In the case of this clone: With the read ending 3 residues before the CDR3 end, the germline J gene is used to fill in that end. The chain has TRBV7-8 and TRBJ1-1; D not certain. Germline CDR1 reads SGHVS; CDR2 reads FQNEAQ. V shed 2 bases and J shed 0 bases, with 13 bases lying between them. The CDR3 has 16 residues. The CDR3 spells CASSLFVAYMNTEAFF. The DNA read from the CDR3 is TGTGCCAGCAGCTTATTTGTAGCCTATATGAACACTGAA.

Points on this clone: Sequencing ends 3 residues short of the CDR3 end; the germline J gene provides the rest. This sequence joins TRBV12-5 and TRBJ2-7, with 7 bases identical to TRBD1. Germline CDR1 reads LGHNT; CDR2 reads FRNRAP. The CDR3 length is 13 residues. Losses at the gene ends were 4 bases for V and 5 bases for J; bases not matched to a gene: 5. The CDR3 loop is CASGSRQGDEQYF. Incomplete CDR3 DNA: TGTGCTAGTGGTTCCCGGCAGGGGGACGAG.

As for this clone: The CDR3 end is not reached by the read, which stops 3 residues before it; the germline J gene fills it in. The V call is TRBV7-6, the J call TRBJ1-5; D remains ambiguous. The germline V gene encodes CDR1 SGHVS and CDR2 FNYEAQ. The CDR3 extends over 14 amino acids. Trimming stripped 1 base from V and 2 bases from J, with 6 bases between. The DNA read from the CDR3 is TGTGCCAGCAGCTTAGGAGAGGGCAATCAGCCC. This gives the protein CASSLGEGNQP. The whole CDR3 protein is CASSLGEGNQPQHF. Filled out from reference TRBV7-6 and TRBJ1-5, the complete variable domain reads GAGVSQSPRYKVTKRGQDVALRCDPISGHVSLYWYRQALGQGPEFLTYFNYEAQQDKSGLPNDRFSAERPEGSISTLTIQRTEQRDSAMYRCASSLGEGNQPQHFGDGTRLSIL.

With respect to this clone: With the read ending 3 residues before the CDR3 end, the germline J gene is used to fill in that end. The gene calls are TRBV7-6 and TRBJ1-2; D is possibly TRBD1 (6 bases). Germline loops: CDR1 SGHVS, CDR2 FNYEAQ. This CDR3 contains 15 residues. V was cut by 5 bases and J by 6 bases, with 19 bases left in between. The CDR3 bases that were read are TGTGCCAGCAGCCCGGGAGACGACAGGTGGGATGGC. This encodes CASSPGDDRWDG. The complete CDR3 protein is CASSPGDDRWDGYTF.

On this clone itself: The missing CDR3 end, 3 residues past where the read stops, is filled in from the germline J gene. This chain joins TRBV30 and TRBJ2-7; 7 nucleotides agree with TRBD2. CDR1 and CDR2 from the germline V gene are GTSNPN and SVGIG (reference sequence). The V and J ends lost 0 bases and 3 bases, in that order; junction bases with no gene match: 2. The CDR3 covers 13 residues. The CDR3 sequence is CAWSVSGGYEQYF. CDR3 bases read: TGTGCCTGGAGTGTATCGGGGGGCTACGAG.

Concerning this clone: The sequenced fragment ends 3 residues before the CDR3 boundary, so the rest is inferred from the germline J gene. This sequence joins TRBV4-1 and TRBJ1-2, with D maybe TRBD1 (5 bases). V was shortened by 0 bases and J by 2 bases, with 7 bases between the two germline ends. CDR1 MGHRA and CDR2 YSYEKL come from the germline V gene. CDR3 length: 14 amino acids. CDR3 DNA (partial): TGCGCCAGCAGCCAAGAACCAGGGAACTATGGC. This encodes CASSQEPGNYG. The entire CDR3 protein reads CASSQEPGNYGYTF.

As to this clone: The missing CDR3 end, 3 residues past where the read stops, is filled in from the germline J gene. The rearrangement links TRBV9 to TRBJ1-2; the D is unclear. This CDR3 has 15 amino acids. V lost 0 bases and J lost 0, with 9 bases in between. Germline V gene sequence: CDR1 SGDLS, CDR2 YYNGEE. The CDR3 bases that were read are TGTGCCAGCAGCGTAGTCGGGTCCTCTAACTATGGC. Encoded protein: CASSVVGSSNYG. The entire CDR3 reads CASSVVGSSNYGYTF.

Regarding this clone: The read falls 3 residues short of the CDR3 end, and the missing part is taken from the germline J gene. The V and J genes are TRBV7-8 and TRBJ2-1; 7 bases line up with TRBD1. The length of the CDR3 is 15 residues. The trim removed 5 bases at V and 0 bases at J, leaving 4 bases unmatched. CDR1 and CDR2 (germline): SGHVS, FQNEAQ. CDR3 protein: CASSPRDSSYNEQFF. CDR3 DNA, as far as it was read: TGTGCCAGCAGCCCCCGGGACAGCTCCTACAATGAG.